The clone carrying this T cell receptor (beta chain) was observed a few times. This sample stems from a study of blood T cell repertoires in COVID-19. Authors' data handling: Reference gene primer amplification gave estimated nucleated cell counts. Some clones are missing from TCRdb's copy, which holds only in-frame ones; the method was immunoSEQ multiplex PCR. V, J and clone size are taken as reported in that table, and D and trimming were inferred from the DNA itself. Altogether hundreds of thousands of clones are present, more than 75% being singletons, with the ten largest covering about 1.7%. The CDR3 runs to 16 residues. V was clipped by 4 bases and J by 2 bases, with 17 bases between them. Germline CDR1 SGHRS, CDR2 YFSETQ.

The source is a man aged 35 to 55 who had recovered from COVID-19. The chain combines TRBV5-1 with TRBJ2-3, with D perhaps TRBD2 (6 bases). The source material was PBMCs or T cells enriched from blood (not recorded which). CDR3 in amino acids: CASSAWDLATTDTQYF. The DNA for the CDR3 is TGCGCCAGCAGCGCCTGGGACTTGGCAACCACAGATACGCAGTATTTT.